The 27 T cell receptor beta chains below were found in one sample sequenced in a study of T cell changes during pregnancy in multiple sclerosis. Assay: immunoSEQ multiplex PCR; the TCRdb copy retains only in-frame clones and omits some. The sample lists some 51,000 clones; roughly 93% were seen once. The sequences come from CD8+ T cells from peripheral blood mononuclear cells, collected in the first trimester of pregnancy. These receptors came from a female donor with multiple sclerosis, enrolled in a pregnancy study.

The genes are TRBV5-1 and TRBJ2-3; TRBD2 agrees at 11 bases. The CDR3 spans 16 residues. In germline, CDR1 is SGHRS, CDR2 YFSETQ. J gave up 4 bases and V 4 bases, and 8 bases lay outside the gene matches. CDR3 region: CASSHFTSGGPDTQYF. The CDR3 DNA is TGCGCCAGCAGCCACTTCACTAGCGGGGGCCCAGATACGCAGTATTTT.

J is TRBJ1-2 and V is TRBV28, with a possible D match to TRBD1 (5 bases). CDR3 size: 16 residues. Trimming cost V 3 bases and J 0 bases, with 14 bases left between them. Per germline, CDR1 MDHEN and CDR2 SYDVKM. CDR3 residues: CASSLARDRANYGYTF. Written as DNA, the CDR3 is TGTGCCAGCAGTTTGGCGCGGGACCGTGCTAACTATGGCTACACCTTC.

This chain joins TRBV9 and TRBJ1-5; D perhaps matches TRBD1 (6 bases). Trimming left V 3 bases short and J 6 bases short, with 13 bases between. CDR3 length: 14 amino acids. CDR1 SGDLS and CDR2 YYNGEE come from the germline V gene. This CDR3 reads CASSAYRDGQPQHF. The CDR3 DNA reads TGTGCCAGCAGCGCCTACAGGGACGGTCAGCCCCAGCATTTT.

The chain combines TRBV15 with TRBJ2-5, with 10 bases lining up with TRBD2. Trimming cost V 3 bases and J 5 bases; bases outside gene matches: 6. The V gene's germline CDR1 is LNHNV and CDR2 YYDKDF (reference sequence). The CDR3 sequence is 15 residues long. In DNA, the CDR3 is TGTGCCACCAGCAGGGAGCGGGAGGGCCTCGAGACCCAGTACTTC. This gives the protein CATSREREGLETQYF.

DNA for the CDR3: TGTGCCAGCAGTGCGGGTAGCTACGAGCAGTACTTC. Its protein product is CASSAGSYEQYF. V and J are TRBV5-6 and TRBJ2-7; D possibly corresponds to TRBD2 (5 bases). CDR1 is SGHDT, CDR2 YYEEEE, per germline. CDR3 length: 12 residues. V lost 5 bases to trimming and J lost 3 bases, with 9 bases between them.

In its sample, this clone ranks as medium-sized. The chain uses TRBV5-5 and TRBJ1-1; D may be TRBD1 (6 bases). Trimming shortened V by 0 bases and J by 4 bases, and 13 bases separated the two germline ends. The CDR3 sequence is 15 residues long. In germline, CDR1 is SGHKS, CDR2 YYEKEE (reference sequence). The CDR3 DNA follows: TGTGCCAGCAGCTTGGTACAGGGCTTCGGCACTGAAGCTTTCTTT. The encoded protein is CASSLVQGFGTEAFF.

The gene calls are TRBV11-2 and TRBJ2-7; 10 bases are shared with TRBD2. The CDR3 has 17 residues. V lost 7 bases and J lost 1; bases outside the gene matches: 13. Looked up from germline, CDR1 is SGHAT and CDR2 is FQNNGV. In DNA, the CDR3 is TGTGCCAGCACCTTTTTCACCGGGACTAGCGTTTCCTACGAGCAGTACTTC. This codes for CASTFFTGTSVSYEQYF. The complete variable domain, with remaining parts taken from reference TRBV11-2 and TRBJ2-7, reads EAGVAQSPRYKIIEKRQSVAFWCNPISGHATLYWYQQILGQGPKLLIQFQNNGVVDDSQLPKDRFSAERLKGVDSTLKIQPAKLEDSAVYLCASTFFTGTSVSYEQYFGPGTRLTVT.

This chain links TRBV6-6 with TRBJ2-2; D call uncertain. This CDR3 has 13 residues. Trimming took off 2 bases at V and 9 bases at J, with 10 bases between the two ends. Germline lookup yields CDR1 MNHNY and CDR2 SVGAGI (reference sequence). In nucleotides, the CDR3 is TGTGCCAGCAGTTACAACTCTTTGAGGGAGCTGTTTTTT. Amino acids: CASSYNSLRELFF.

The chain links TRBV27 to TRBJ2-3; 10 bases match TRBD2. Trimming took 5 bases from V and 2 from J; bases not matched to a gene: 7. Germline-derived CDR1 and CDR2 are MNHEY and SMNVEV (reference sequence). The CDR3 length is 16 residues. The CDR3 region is CASSIGLADHTDTQYF. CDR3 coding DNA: TGTGCCAGCAGTATAGGACTAGCGGACCACACAGATACGCAGTATTTT.

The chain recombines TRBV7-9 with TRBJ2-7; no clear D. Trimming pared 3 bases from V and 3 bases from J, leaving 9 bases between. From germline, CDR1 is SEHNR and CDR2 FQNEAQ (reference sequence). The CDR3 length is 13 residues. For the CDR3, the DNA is TGTGCCAGCAGCTTGGAACAGCTCTACGAGCAGTACTTC. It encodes CASSLEQLYEQYF.

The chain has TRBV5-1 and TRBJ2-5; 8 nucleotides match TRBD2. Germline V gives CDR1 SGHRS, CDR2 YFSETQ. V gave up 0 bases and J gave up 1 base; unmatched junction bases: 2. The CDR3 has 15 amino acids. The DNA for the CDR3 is TGCGCCAGCAGCTTGGTAGCGGGGTCCCAAGAGACCCAGTACTTC. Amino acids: CASSLVAGSQETQYF.

The CDR3 loop is CASSVSGGSYNEQFF. For the CDR3, the DNA is TGTGCCAGCAGCGTGTCAGGGGGCTCCTACAATGAGCAGTTCTTC. This rearrangement joins TRBV9 to TRBJ2-1; 7 bases agree with TRBD1. J lost 0 bases, V lost 2 bases, and 2 bases had no gene match. The CDR3 is 15 amino acids. CDR1 SGDLS and CDR2 YYNGEE come from the germline V gene. Supplemented by reference TRBV9 and TRBJ2-1, the full variable domain reads DSGVTQTPKHLITATGQRVTLRCSPRSGDLSVYWYQQSLDQGLQFLIQYYNGEERAKGNILERFSAQQFPDLHSELNLSSLELGDSALYFCASSVSGGSYNEQFFGPGTRLTVL.

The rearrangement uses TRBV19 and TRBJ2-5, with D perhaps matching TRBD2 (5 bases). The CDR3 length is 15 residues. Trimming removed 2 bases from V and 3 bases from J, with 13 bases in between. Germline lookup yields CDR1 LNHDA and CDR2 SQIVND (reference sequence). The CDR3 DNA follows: TGTGCCAGTAGTATAAAAGAGGGCCTTAAAGAGACCCAGTACTTC. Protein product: CASSIKEGLKETQYF.

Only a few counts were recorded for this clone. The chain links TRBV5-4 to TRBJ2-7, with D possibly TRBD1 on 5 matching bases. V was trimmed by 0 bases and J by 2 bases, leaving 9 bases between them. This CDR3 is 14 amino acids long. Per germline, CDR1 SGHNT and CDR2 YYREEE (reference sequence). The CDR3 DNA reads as TGTGCCAGCAGCTTGGGGGGCTCTACCTACGAGCAGTACTTC. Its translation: CASSLGGSTYEQYF.

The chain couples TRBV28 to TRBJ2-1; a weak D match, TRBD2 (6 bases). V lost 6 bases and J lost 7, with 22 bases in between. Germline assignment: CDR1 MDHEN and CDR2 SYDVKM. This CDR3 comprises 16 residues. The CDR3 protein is CASRITRDSLRNEQFF. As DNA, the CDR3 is TGTGCCAGCAGGATTACCCGGGACTCTCTGCGAAATGAGCAGTTCTTC.

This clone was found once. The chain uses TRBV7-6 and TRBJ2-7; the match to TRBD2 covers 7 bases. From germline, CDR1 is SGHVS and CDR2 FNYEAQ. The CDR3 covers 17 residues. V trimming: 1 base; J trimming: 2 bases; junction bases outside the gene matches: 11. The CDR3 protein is CASSLETSRLAAYEQYF. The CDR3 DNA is TGTGCCAGCAGCTTAGAAACCTCTCGGCTAGCGGCCTACGAGCAGTACTTC.

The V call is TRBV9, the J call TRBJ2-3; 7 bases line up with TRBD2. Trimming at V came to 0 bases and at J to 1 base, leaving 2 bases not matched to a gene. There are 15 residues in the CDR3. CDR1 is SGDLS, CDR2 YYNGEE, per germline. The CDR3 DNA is TGTGCCAGCAGCGTAGGCACTAGCGGCACAGATACGCAGTATTTT. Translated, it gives CASSVGTSGTDTQYF. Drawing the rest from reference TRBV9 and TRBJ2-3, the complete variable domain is DSGVTQTPKHLITATGQRVTLRCSPRSGDLSVYWYQQSLDQGLQFLIQYYNGEERAKGNILERFSAQQFPDLHSELNLSSLELGDSALYFCASSVGTSGTDTQYFGPGTRLTVL.

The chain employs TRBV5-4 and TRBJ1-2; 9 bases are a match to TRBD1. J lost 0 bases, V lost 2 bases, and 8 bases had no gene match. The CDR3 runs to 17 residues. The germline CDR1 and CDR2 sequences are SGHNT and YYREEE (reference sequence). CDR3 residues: CASSFLGQGYSNYGYTF. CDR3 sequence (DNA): TGTGCCAGCAGCTTTCTGGGACAGGGCTACTCTAACTATGGCTACACCTTC.

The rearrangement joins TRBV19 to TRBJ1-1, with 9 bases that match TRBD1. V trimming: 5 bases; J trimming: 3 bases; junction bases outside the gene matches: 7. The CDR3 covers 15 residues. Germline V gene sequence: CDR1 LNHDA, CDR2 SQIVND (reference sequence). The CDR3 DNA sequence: TGTGCCAGTAGTCCGACAGGGGGAAAATACACTGAAGCTTTCTTT. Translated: CASSPTGGKYTEAFF.

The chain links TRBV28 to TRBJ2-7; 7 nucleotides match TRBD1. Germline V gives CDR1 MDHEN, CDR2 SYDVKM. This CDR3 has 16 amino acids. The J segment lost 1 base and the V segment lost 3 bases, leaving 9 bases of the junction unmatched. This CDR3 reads CASSFPTGDRSYEQYF. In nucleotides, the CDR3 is TGTGCCAGCAGTTTTCCAACAGGGGATCGGTCCTACGAGCAGTACTTC.

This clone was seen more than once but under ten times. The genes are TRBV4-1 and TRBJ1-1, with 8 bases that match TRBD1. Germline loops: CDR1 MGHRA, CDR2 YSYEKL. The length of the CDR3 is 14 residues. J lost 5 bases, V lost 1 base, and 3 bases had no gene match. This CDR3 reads CASSQGQGMTEAFF. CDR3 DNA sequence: TGCGCCAGCAGCCAAGGACAGGGGATGACTGAAGCTTTCTTT.

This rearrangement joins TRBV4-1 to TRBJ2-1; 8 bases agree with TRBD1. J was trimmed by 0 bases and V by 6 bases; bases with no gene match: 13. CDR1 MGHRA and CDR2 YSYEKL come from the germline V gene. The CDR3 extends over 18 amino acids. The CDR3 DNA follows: TGCGCCAGCAGTTTCCGAAGAGGGCAGGGGGCCTCCTACAATGAGCAGTTCTTC. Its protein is CASSFRRGQGASYNEQFF.

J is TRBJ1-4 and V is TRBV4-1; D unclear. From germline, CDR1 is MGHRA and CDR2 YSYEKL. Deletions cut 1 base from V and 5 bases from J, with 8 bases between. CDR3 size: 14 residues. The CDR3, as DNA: TGCGCCAGCAGCCAAGGGCCTGTGAATGAAAAACTGTTTTTT. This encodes CASSQGPVNEKLFF.

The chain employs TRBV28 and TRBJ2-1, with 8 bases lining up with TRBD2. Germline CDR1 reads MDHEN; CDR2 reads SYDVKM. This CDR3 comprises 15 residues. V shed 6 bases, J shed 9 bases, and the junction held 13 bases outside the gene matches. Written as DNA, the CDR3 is TGTGCCAGCAGCCAAGGTGAGCTAGCGGGTGTTGAGCAGTTCTTC. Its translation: CASSQGELAGVEQFF. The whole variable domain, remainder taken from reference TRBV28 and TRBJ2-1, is DVKVTQSSRYLVKRTGEKVFLECVQDMDHENMFWYRQDPGLGLRLIYFSYDVKMKEKGDIPEGYSVSREKKERFSLILESASTNQTSMYLCASSQGELAGVEQFFGPGTRLTVL.

The CDR3 coding sequence is TGTGCCAGCAGTGCCTACCCAGGGTACTCCACAGATACGCAGTATTTT. Amino acid sequence: CASSAYPGYSTDTQYF. The V call is TRBV6-4, the J call TRBJ2-3; maybe TRBD1 (5 bases). V dropped 4 bases and J dropped 2 bases, with 16 bases sitting between them. This CDR3 is built from 16 residues. Germline CDR1 is MRHNA and CDR2 is SNTAGT.

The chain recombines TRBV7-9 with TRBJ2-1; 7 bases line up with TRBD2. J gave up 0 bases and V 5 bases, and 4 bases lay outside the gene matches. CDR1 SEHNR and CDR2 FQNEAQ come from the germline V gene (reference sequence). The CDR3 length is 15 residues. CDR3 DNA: TGTGCCAGCAGCCCGCGGACTAGCTCCTACAATGAGCAGTTCTTC. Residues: CASSPRTSSYNEQFF.

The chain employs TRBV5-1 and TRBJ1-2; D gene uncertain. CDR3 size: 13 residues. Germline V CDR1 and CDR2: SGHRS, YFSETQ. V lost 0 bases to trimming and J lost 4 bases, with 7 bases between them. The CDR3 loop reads CASSLDAGYGYTF. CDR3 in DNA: TGCGCCAGCAGCTTGGATGCAGGCTATGGCTACACCTTC.